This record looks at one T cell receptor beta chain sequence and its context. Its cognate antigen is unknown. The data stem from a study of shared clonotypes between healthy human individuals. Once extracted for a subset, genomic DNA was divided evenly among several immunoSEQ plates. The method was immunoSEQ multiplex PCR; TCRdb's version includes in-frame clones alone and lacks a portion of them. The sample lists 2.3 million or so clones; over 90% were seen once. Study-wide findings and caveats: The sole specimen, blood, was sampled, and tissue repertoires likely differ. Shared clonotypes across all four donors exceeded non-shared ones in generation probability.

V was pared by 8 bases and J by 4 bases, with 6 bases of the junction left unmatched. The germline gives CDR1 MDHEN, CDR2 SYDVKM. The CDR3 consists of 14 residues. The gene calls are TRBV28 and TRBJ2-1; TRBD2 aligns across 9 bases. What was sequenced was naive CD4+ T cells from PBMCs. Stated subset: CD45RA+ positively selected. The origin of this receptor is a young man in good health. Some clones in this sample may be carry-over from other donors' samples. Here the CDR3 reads CASHKLAGYNEQFF. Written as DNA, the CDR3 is TGTGCCAGCCATAAGCTAGCGGGGTACAATGAGCAGTTCTTC.